What follows describes a single T cell receptor beta chain. Data came from immunoSEQ multiplex PCR; TCRdb stores just in-frame clones and leaves some out. The repertoire holds 150,000 to 200,000 clones, with roughly 82% as singletons. This record comes from a study of blood T cell repertoires in COVID-19. The overall study: Samples came from the United States, Italy and Spain, spanning acute and convalescent COVID-19.

CDR3 length equals 15 residues. From germline, CDR1 is KGHDR and CDR2 SFDVKD. The V gene end was trimmed by 1 base and the J gene end by 5 bases; junction bases not matched to a gene: 4. All enrollees were roughly 18 to 90 years old and from about 24 US areas. Categorization into cohorts depended on clinical history that participants reported. The clonotype originates from an older woman with acute COVID-19. The gene calls are TRBV24-1 and TRBJ2-3; 8 nucleotides align to TRBD1. Sequenced input: PBMCs or T cells enriched from blood (not recorded which). CDR3 bases: TGTGCCACCAGTGATTTTACAGGGGGAATAGATACGCAGTATTTT. Translated, it gives CATSDFTGGIDTQYF.